This T cell receptor (beta chain) was retrieved from a study of T cell responses to AZD1222 COVID-19 vaccine. Samples with a second dose at about 4 or about 12 weeks were pooled together. This clone was seen a few times. Its antigen is still unknown. Overall study findings and caveats: Donors skewed white British and female; clonal diversity was possibly underestimated. Increases in Spike-specific TCR breadth and depth were seen after two AZD1222 doses.

Produced via immunoSEQ multiplex PCR; TCRdb's table is partial and in-frame only. In the table there are 60,000 to 90,000 clones, roughly 84% of which are singletons. The receptor was derived from an adult who received the AZD1222 COVID-19 vaccine. Sequencing used peripheral blood, obtained 28 days after the second AZD1222 dose.

The CDR3 DNA follows: TGTGCCAGTTTCCGGCCTCCCAGCACTGAAGCTTTCTTT. It translates to CASFRPPSTEAFF. The V and J genes are TRBV19 and TRBJ1-1; D remains ambiguous. Germline CDR1 is LNHDA and CDR2 is SQIVND (reference sequence). The CDR3 extends over 13 amino acids. Trimming took 8 bases from V and 4 from J, leaving 14 bases between them.